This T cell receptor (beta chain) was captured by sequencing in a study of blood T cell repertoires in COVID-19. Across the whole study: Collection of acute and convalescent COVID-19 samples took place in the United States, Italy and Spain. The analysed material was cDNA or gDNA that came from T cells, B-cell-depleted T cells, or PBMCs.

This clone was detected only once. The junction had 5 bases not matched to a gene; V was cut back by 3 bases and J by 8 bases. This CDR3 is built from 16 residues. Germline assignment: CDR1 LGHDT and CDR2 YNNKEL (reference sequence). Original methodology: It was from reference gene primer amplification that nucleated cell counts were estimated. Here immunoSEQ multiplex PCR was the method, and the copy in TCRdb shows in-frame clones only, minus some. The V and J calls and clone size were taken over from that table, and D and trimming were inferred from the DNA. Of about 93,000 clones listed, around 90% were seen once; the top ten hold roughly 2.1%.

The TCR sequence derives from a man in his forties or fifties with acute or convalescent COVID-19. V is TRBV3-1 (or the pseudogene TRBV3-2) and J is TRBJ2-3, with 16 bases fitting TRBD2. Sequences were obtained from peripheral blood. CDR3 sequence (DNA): TGTGCCAGCAGCCAGGGACTAGCGGGAGGGACGGCTACGCAGTATTTT. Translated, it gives CASSQGLAGGTATQYF.